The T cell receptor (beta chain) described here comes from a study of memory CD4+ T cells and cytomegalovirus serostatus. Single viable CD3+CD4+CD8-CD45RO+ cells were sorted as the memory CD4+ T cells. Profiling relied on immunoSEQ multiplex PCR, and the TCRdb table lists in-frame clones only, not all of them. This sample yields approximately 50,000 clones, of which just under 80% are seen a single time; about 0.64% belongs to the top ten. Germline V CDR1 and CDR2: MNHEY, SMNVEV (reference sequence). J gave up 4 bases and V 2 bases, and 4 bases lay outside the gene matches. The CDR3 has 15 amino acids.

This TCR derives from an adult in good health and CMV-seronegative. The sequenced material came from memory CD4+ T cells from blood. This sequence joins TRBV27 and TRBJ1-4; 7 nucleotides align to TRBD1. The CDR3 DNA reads TGTGCCAGCAGTTTAAGTGGGACAGTTAATGAAAAACTGTTTTTT. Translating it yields CASSLSGTVNEKLFF.